This passage covers 14 T cell receptor beta chains from one sample sequenced in a study of a mutant IDH1 vaccine in newly diagnosed glioma. The method was immunoSEQ multiplex PCR; TCRdb's version includes in-frame clones alone and lacks a portion of them. This sample has some 26,000 clones; about three quarters occur once, and the top ten carry approximately 11%. Time point specified: week 11, during vaccination. It was 300 ug of mutant IDH1 20-mer peptide that made up each vaccine dose, given with topical imiquimod. Which antigens these TCRs recognize remains unknown. Specimen: peripheral blood mononuclear cells (PBMCs), collected from a glioma patient whose treatment included an IDH1 peptide vaccine. These receptor sequences come from a man younger than 35 with glioma. Some clones in this sample may be carry-over from other donors' samples.

This chain connects TRBV4-1 to TRBJ1-5, with D maybe TRBD1 (5 bases). Trimming removed 1 base at V and 4 bases at J, with 11 bases between. CDR1 and CDR2 (germline): MGHRA, YSYEKL. The CDR3 consists of 15 residues. The CDR3: CASSQVPGQNQPQHF. CDR3 DNA: TGCGCCAGCAGCCAAGTGCCAGGGCAAAATCAGCCCCAGCATTTT.

The chain couples TRBV6-1 to TRBJ1-5; D is possibly TRBD1 (6 bases). Per the germline V gene, CDR1 is MNHNS and CDR2 is SASEGT. The CDR3 is 14 amino acids. The V gene lost 4 bases and the J gene lost 9 bases, with 16 bases spanning the gap. The CDR3 region is CASSAGTLGRPQHF. The CDR3 nucleotides read TGTGCCAGCAGTGCGGGGACACTTGGTCGGCCCCAGCATTTT.

This clone came up a few times. The chain has TRBV5-5 and TRBJ1-4; D might be TRBD1 (5 bases). The germline gives CDR1 SGHKS, CDR2 YYEKEE (reference sequence). The CDR3 sequence is 16 residues long. The V gene lost 2 bases and the J gene lost 8 bases, with 19 bases spanning the gap. Written as DNA, the CDR3 is TGTGCCAGCAGCTTCGGTAGGCGGGGGGGGTACGAAAAACTGTTTTTT. Translation gives CASSFGRRGGYEKLFF. The variable domain in full, completed from reference TRBV5-5 and TRBJ1-4, reads DAGVTQSPTHLIKTRGQQVTLRCSPISGHKSVSWYQQVLGQGPQFIFQYYEKEERGRGNFPDRFSARQFPNYSSELNVNALLLGDSALYLCASSFGRRGGYEKLFFGSGTQLSVL.

This sequence joins TRBV9 and TRBJ2-7, with TRBD1 matching over 12 bases. CDR3 length: 16 amino acids. The junction had 6 bases not matched to a gene; V was cut back by 3 bases and J by 2 bases. Per the germline V gene, CDR1 is SGDLS and CDR2 is YYNGEE. DNA of the CDR3: TGTGCCAGCAGCGCCACGGGACAGGGGGCCCCCTACGAGCAGTACTTC. Translated, it gives CASSATGQGAPYEQYF. Supplemented by reference TRBV9 and TRBJ2-7, the full variable domain reads DSGVTQTPKHLITATGQRVTLRCSPRSGDLSVYWYQQSLDQGLQFLIQYYNGEERAKGNILERFSAQQFPDLHSELNLSSLELGDSALYFCASSATGQGAPYEQYFGPGTRLTVT.

This chain uses TRBV4-3 with TRBJ1-1; TRBD1 might be the D (6 bases). The V gene's germline CDR1 is LGHNA and CDR2 YSLEER. Between the trimmed V and J ends, which lost 3 bases and 1 base, there was a span of 15 bases. This CDR3 has 16 amino acids. The chain's CDR3 is CASSQRGGIGNTEAFF. The CDR3 bases are TGCGCCAGCAGCCAGAGGGGGGGGATTGGGAACACTGAAGCTTTCTTT.

This chain uses TRBV27 with TRBJ2-1, with D possibly being TRBD2 (5 bases). CDR3 size: 16 residues. Germline CDR1 is MNHEY and CDR2 is SMNVEV (reference sequence). Trimming left V 9 bases short and J 2 bases short, with 20 bases between. CDR3 in amino acids: CASRMRALGPYNEQFF. For the CDR3, the DNA is TGTGCCAGTCGCATGAGGGCCTTGGGCCCCTACAATGAGCAGTTCTTC.

J is TRBJ1-2 and V is TRBV5-4; weak D call: TRBD1 (6 bases). Germline CDR1 SGHNT, CDR2 YYREEE (reference sequence). The CDR3 is 14 residues long. V lost 0 bases to trimming and J lost 8 bases, with 14 bases between them. CDR3 sequence reads: CASSLEGQGRGYTF. CDR3 coding DNA: TGTGCCAGCAGCTTGGAGGGTCAGGGGCGAGGCTACACCTTC.

This clone showed up just a few times. This chain connects TRBV27 to TRBJ1-4; D gene unclear. The V and J ends lost 6 bases and 7 bases respectively, with 15 bases between them. This CDR3 is built from 14 residues. Germline CDR1 reads MNHEY; CDR2 reads SMNVEV (reference sequence). The CDR3 DNA reads TGTGCCAGCAGGCCAGGCTTTTTCGGTGAAAAACTGTTTTTT. This sequence encodes CASRPGFFGEKLFF.

This clone was detected once. This sequence joins TRBV5-1 and TRBJ2-1; TRBD1 agrees at 12 bases. The CDR3 spans 16 residues. Germline trimming cut 5 bases from V and 9 bases from J; bases unmatched to any gene: 12. CDR1 and CDR2 from the germline V gene are SGHRS and YFSETQ. As DNA, the CDR3 is TGCGCCAGCAGACCTCAACCGGGACAGGGGGCTTTTGAGCAGTTCTTC. Protein sequence: CASRPQPGQGAFEQFF. Supplemented by reference TRBV5-1 and TRBJ2-1, the full variable domain reads KAGVTQTPRYLIKTRGQQVTLSCSPISGHRSVSWYQQTPGQGLQFLFEYFSETQRNKGNFPGRFSGRQFSNSRSEMNVSTLELGDSALYLCASRPQPGQGAFEQFFGPGTRLTVL.

This clone occurred a few times. The genes are TRBV5-1 and TRBJ1-2; D possibly corresponds to TRBD1 (6 bases). Trimming shortened V by 0 bases and J by 7 bases, and 16 bases separated the two germline ends. Looked up from germline, CDR1 is SGHRS and CDR2 is YFSETQ. This CDR3 is 15 amino acids long. The CDR3 nucleotides are TGCGCCAGCAGCTTGGCAGCGGGGGCGGTCGGTGGCTACACCTTC. Protein sequence: CASSLAAGAVGGYTF.

The J gene is TRBJ1-2, the V gene TRBV5-1; the D gene is possibly TRBD1 (5 bases). In germline, CDR1 is SGHRS, CDR2 YFSETQ. The V end lost 1 base, the J end lost 8 bases, and 12 bases lay between the germline ends. The CDR3 extends over 13 amino acids. The CDR3 region is CASSLPGAGGYTF. DNA of the CDR3: TGCGCCAGCAGCTTGCCCGGGGCCGGGGGCTACACCTTC.

The rearrangement joins TRBV7-9 to TRBJ1-2; D perhaps matches TRBD1 (6 bases). The CDR3 has 11 amino acids. Deletions cut 4 bases from V and 9 bases from J, with 9 bases between. Germline CDR1 SEHNR, CDR2 FQNEAQ (reference sequence). The CDR3: CASSWDTSYTF. The CDR3 region has the DNA TGTGCCAGCAGCTGGGACACAAGCTACACCTTC.

CDR3 coding DNA: TGTGCCAGCAGTTCTCGACATTCCCCCGCTTTCTTT. Translated: CASSSRHSPAFF. The chain is built from TRBV11-2 and TRBJ1-1; D not certain. Germline lookup yields CDR1 SGHAT and CDR2 FQNNGV. This CDR3 region has 12 residues. V gave up 6 bases and J gave up 11 bases, with 16 bases separating them.

This clone is judged large. The chain couples TRBV4-2 to TRBJ1-1; 7 bases are a match to TRBD1. In germline, CDR1 is LGHNA, CDR2 YNFKEQ. With V trimmed by 1 base and J by 6 bases, 5 bases remained unmatched. There are 14 residues in the CDR3. CDR3 coding DNA: TGTGCCAGCAGCCAAGGACAGGGTGGGCCTGAAGCTTTCTTT. Protein product: CASSQGQGGPEAFF.